The clone carrying this TCR beta chain was observed a handful of times. Its specificity is not known. Then a second PCR, running roughly 7 to 11 cycles, was carried out with a sample-barcoded 5' primer and a J-beta primer mix. TCRdb independently ran MiXCR on the 5' RACE reads; one entry per CDR3 protein. The profile shows about 1.4 million distinct CDR3 sequences, almost 60% of them singletons. The data were taken from a study of blood T cells in healthy people across ages. After removal of 5 bases from V and 12 bases from J, the junction contained 14 bases not matched to a gene. Germline V gene sequence: CDR1 SNHLY, CDR2 FYNNEI. The CDR3 consists of 16 residues. Regarding the study as a whole: With donor CMV status unknown, expanded clonotype changes were possibly confounded. A roughly linear fall in TCR beta diversity per million T cells was seen with increasing age.

What was sequenced was blood. This receptor was obtained from a man between 18 and 29 years old in good health. J is TRBJ2-1 and V is TRBV2; 12 nucleotides align to TRBD2. The CDR3, as DNA: TGTGCCAGCAGTAGGGGTACGGGACTAGCGGGCCAACGGCAGTTCTTC. Amino acids: CASSRGTGLAGQRQFF.